This is a list of T cell receptor beta chains from one sample in a study of blood T cell repertoires in COVID-19. Sequenced by immunoSEQ multiplex PCR; TCRdb stores in-frame clones only, minus some. The sample has under 300,000 clones; approximately 91% are singletons. Material: peripheral blood. All receptors derive from a middle-aged woman who had recovered from COVID-19. CDR3s include the opening cysteine and the closing phenylalanine or tryptophan. Each record gives: J gene, clone size, V gene, CDR3 length, D gene, CDR3 DNA, CDR3 protein. A D gene is named only where the DNA matches it firmly. Where a row states a size, it is once, few, many or the class of an expanded clone; other rows omit it.

>TRBJ1-2|-|TRBV19|16|TRBD1
TGTGCCAGTAAACGGGACAGGGCCCTAGCAGGCTATGGCTACACCTTC
CASKRDRALAGYGYTF
>TRBJ2-7|-|TRBV5-1|15|-
TGCGCCAGCAGCCCCAGCGGTTCAGACTCCTACGAGCAGTACTTC
CASSPSGSDSYEQYF
>TRBJ2-3|-|TRBV5-6|14|-
TGTGCCAGCAGCTCAGGTCTCAGCACAGATACGCAGTATTTT
CASSSGLSTDTQYF
>TRBJ1-5|-|TRBV3-1/TRBV3-2|17|TRBD1
TGTGCCAGCAGCCAAGAACAGGGGGCAAATAGCAATCAGCCCCAGCATTTT
CASSQEQGANSNQPQHF
>TRBJ2-1|-|TRBV4-3|17|TRBD1
TGCGCCAGCAGCCAAGTGGACAGGGGGGACACCTACAATGAGCAGTTCTTC
CASSQVDRGDTYNEQFF
>TRBJ2-2|-|TRBV15|13|-
TGTGCCACCAGCAGAGTCCCGTCCGGGGAGCTGTTTTTT
CATSRVPSGELFF
>TRBJ1-1|-|TRBV6-5|14|-
TGTGCCAGCAGCCGCGGCCCTTTGAACACTGAAGCTTTCTTT
CASSRGPLNTEAFF
>TRBJ2-1|-|TRBV9|15|-
TGTGCCAGCAGCGTCTCGGGACAAACCTACAATGAGCAGTTCTTC
CASSVSGQTYNEQFF
>TRBJ2-1|once|TRBV7-3|14|-
TGTGCCAGCAGCTCCAAACGGGGCTACAATGAGCAGTTCTTC
CASSSKRGYNEQFF
>TRBJ1-3|once|TRBV11-2|13|TRBD1
TGTGCTATCGGGACAGGGTCACCGAGCGCCATATATTTT
CAIGTGSPSAIYF
>TRBJ1-1|-|TRBV15|14|-
TGTGCCACCAGCAGAGATCGACATCTCGCGGGAGCTTTCTTT
CATSRDRHLAGAFF
>TRBJ1-5|-|TRBV15|16|TRBD1
TGTGCCACCAGCCCCAGGGACAGGCTAATCATGGAGCCCCAGCATTTT
CATSPRDRLIMEPQHF
>TRBJ1-2|-|TRBV30|13|TRBD1
TGTGCCTGGATCACAGGGGGAGGATATGGCTACACCTTC
CAWITGGGYGYTF
>TRBJ1-4|once|TRBV2|14|TRBD1
TGTGCCAGCAGCGCCCTGGGACAGATAGAAAAACTGTTTTTT
CASSALGQIEKLFF
>TRBJ1-5|-|TRBV5-6|15|-
TGTGCCAGCAGCTTGGGCTCCGGGGAGAGTCAGCCCCAGCATTTT
CASSLGSGESQPQHF
>TRBJ2-7|-|TRBV9|12|-
TGTGTCAATTCGGGGATTTGCTACGAGCAGTACTTC
CVNSGICYEQYF
>TRBJ2-5|-|TRBV19|13|-
TGTGCCAGTAGTTTTCCCAGGGGAGAGACCCAGTACTTC
CASSFPRGETQYF